This TCR beta chain was captured in a study of shared clonotypes between healthy human individuals. Concerning this clone itself: Antigen unknown. Other DNA sequences from this sample encode an identical CDR3 as well.

Germline CDR1 reads SGHDT; CDR2 reads YYEEEE. With 4 bases clipped from V and 3 bases from J, the junction kept 3 bases outside the gene matches. CDR3 length: 13 amino acids. Study observations and caveats: Unshared clonotypes carried lower generation probabilities than those common to all four donors. Generally, naive subsets came out with larger estimated richness than memory subsets.

Naive CD8 cells comprised CD45RO-negative, CCR7-positively selected cells, excluding terminally differentiated effector memory CD45RA+ cells. The repertoire was sequenced with immunoSEQ multiplex PCR; TCRdb's copy has only in-frame clones and lacks some. The repertoire holds roughly 1,800,000 clones, with about 95% as singletons. The sequenced sample consisted of naive CD8+ T cells sorted from blood. The receptor was derived from a man between 18 and 29 years old in good health. The chain combines TRBV5-6 with TRBJ2-7; 8 bases fit TRBD1. The DNA for the CDR3 is TGTGCCAGCAGCCAGACAGGGGTCTACGAGCAGTACTTC. Translated, it gives CASSQTGVYEQYF.